These 22 T cell receptor beta chains share one sample of origin, sequenced in a study of control samples from healthy donors and cancer patients. The protocol was immunoSEQ multiplex PCR, while the TCRdb copy is restricted to in-frame clones and leaves out a portion. This sample has about 170,000 clones, with 91% found just once. The material sequenced was blood. These TCRs come from a woman aged 30 to 39 in good health.

The V call is TRBV11-2, the J call TRBJ2-4; D perhaps matches TRBD2 (6 bases). Trimming pared 0 bases from V and 6 bases from J, leaving 12 bases between. In germline, CDR1 is SGHAT, CDR2 FQNNGV. The CDR3 length is 15 residues. CDR3 loop: CASSLEYGGGNIQYF. In DNA, the CDR3 is TGTGCCAGCAGCTTAGAGTACGGGGGTGGAAACATTCAGTACTTC.

In regard to this clone: The same CDR3 also results from other DNA sequences found in this sample. This chain joins TRBV30 and TRBJ1-2; no clear D gene. The CDR3 covers 13 residues. The germline V gene has CDR1 GTSNPN and CDR2 SVGIG (reference sequence). V was shortened by 2 bases and J by 1 base, with 8 bases between the two germline ends. The CDR3 sequence is CAWSLGINYGYTF. For the CDR3, the DNA is TGTGCCTGGAGTTTGGGAATTAACTATGGCTACACCTTC.

This sequence joins TRBV6-1 and TRBJ2-5; the match to TRBD2 covers 12 bases. Germline CDR1 is MNHNS and CDR2 is SASEGT. CDR3 length: 15 amino acids. V shed 3 bases and J 2 bases; nucleotides not matched to a gene: 1. CDR3 loop: CASSDLAGGQETQYF. DNA of the CDR3: TGTGCCAGCAGTGATCTAGCGGGGGGGCAAGAGACCCAGTACTTC.

The chain is built from TRBV5-1 and TRBJ1-3; D not certain. The CDR3 is 13 residues long. V lost 4 bases and J 0 bases, leaving 5 bases between the germline ends. Per germline, CDR1 SGHRS and CDR2 YFSETQ. The CDR3 bases are TGCGCCAGCAGCAGTGGCTCTGGAAACACCATATATTTT. Protein product: CASSSGSGNTIYF.

The chain links TRBV6-5 to TRBJ1-6; D remains ambiguous. This CDR3 is built from 13 residues. CDR1 and CDR2 (germline): MNHEY, SVGAGI. V was clipped by 2 bases and J by 10 bases, with 9 bases between them. DNA for the CDR3: TGTGCCAGCAGTTACGGGGAGAACTCACCCCTCCACTTT. This translates into CASSYGENSPLHF.

The rearrangement uses TRBV2 and TRBJ1-6; the D gene is possibly TRBD1 (6 bases). Trimming removed 4 bases from V and 7 bases from J, with 11 bases in between. The CDR3 is 14 amino acids. Germline assignment: CDR1 SNHLY and CDR2 FYNNEI. CDR3: CASSGGGANSPLHF. In nucleotides, the CDR3 is TGTGCCAGCAGTGGGGGGGGCGCGAATTCACCCCTCCACTTT.

The rearrangement links TRBV30 to TRBJ2-5; TRBD1 might be the D (5 bases). The CDR3 runs to 13 residues. From germline, CDR1 is GTSNPN and CDR2 SVGIG (reference sequence). V was trimmed by 3 bases and J by 1 base, leaving 9 bases between them. CDR3 sequence reads: CAWSRTTQETQYF. The CDR3 DNA reads as TGTGCCTGGAGCAGGACAACCCAAGAGACCCAGTACTTC.

This rearrangement joins TRBV12-3 or TRBV12-4 to TRBJ2-7; D is undetermined. The V gene lost 3 bases and the J gene lost 3 bases, with 9 bases spanning the gap. CDR3 size: 13 residues. The CDR3, as DNA: TGTGCCAGCAGTTTTGGCGGCGGCTACGAGCAGTACTTC. Translated, it gives CASSFGGGYEQYF.

The chain joins TRBV5-1 to TRBJ2-5, with 10 bases that match TRBD1. The germline CDR1 and CDR2 sequences are SGHRS and YFSETQ. Trimming took 4 bases from V and 5 from J; bases not matched to a gene: 8. This CDR3 contains 15 residues. In DNA form, the CDR3 reads TGCGCCAGCAGCAGACAGGGGGCGGATGGGGAGACCCAGTACTTC. It yields the protein CASSRQGADGETQYF.

The gene calls are TRBV7-9 and TRBJ2-3; 10 bases line up with TRBD2. This CDR3 has 15 amino acids. Losses at the gene ends were 0 bases for V and 4 bases for J; bases not matched to a gene: 1. Germline V lookup: CDR1 SEHNR, CDR2 FQNEAQ (reference sequence). In DNA, the CDR3 is TGTGCCAGCAGCTTAGCTCTAGCGGGAGCAGATACGCAGTATTTT. It translates to CASSLALAGADTQYF.

The chain joins TRBV9 to TRBJ2-3, with D perhaps matching TRBD2 (5 bases). CDR1 and CDR2 (germline): SGDLS, YYNGEE. CDR3 size: 15 residues. The V gene lost 2 bases and the J gene lost 1 base, with 11 bases spanning the gap. The CDR3: CASSVSVVGTDTQYF. The DNA for the CDR3 is TGTGCCAGCAGCGTTAGCGTAGTGGGCACAGATACGCAGTATTTT.

The chain joins TRBV7-3 to TRBJ2-2, with 8 bases fitting TRBD1. With V trimmed by 6 bases and J by 4 bases, 1 base remained unmatched. Germline values: CDR1 SGHTA, CDR2 FQGTGA. The CDR3 is 13 residues long. The CDR3: CASRDRVTGELFF. In nucleotides, the CDR3 is TGTGCCAGCAGGGACAGGGTCACCGGGGAGCTGTTTTTT.

The chain joins TRBV6-4 to TRBJ2-3; D is perhaps TRBD2 (6 bases). The length of the CDR3 is 14 residues. Germline V gives CDR1 MRHNA, CDR2 SNTAGT. V dropped 2 bases and J dropped 4 bases, with 10 bases sitting between them. CDR3 sequence: CASSDGASADTQYF. The CDR3 DNA reads as TGTGCCAGCAGTGACGGCGCTAGCGCAGATACGCAGTATTTT.

For this clone: The sample has other DNA sequences that encode this CDR3 too. This chain connects TRBV24-1 to TRBJ2-7; maybe TRBD1 (6 bases). The V end lost 4 bases, the J end lost 4 bases, and 13 bases lay between the germline ends. Germline-derived CDR1 and CDR2 are KGHDR and SFDVKD. CDR3 size: 14 residues. CDR3 coding DNA: TGTGCCACCAGTGACCCGGGACATCCATACGAGCAGTACTTC. Encoded protein: CATSDPGHPYEQYF.

The chain is built from TRBV18 and TRBJ2-3; TRBD2 matches at 13 bases. V shed 8 bases and J 0 bases; nucleotides not matched to a gene: 8. Germline CDR1 and CDR2: KGHSH and LQKENI. This CDR3 contains 17 residues. The CDR3 protein is CASPTSGGGSSTDTQYF. CDR3 coding DNA: TGTGCCAGCCCAACTAGCGGGGGGGGCTCTAGCACAGATACGCAGTATTTT.

This chain joins TRBV7-9 and TRBJ1-2; 7 nucleotides match TRBD1. The V gene end was trimmed by 4 bases and the J gene end by 4 bases; junction bases not matched to a gene: 9. Germline V CDR1 and CDR2: SEHNR, FQNEAQ (reference sequence). The CDR3 has 15 residues. The CDR3 spells CASSSGQPKIYGYTF. The DNA for the CDR3 is TGTGCCAGCAGCTCGGGACAGCCAAAAATCTATGGCTACACCTTC.

V and J are TRBV5-4 and TRBJ1-3, with D maybe TRBD1 (5 bases). CDR3 length: 13 residues. CDR1 is SGHNT, CDR2 YYREEE, per germline (reference sequence). V lost 4 bases, J lost 7 bases, and 12 bases lay in between. The CDR3 reads CASSSDSPNTIYF. Written as DNA, the CDR3 is TGTGCCAGCAGCAGCGACAGTCCTAACACCATATATTTT.

The J gene is TRBJ2-7, the V gene TRBV30; D unresolved. The V end was cut by 4 bases, the J end by 6 bases, with 13 bases between. This CDR3 spans 12 amino acids. Germline V lookup: CDR1 GTSNPN, CDR2 SVGIG (reference sequence). The CDR3 DNA is TGTGCCTGGAACCGATTAGTCTCCGAGCAGTACTTC. Protein sequence: CAWNRLVSEQYF.

The chain combines TRBV19 with TRBJ1-2; 7 bases match TRBD1. After removal of 2 bases from V and 4 bases from J, the junction contained 4 bases not matched to a gene. The CDR3 runs 14 residues. From germline, CDR1 is LNHDA and CDR2 SQIVND (reference sequence). The CDR3 region has the DNA TGTGCCAGTAGTATATCGACAGGGAGCTATGGCTACACCTTC. This translates into CASSISTGSYGYTF.

This clone came up once. The rearrangement joins TRBV4-2 to TRBJ2-7; TRBD1 matches at 11 bases. There are 15 residues in the CDR3. Per germline, CDR1 LGHNA and CDR2 YNFKEQ. The trim removed 0 bases at V and 7 bases at J, leaving 5 bases unmatched. CDR3 amino acids: CASSQDGTGGWEQYF. In DNA form, the CDR3 reads TGTGCCAGCAGCCAAGACGGGACAGGGGGGTGGGAGCAGTACTTC.

J is TRBJ2-2 and V is TRBV2, with a weak D call TRBD2 (6 bases). The CDR3 consists of 15 residues. Trimming shortened V by 5 bases and J by 1 base, and 11 bases separated the two germline ends. Germline CDR1 reads SNHLY; CDR2 reads FYNNEI. The CDR3 reads CASSWQGGNTGELFF. CDR3 DNA sequence: TGTGCCAGCAGTTGGCAGGGAGGGAACACCGGGGAGCTGTTTTTT.

This clone showed up just once. V is TRBV2 and J is TRBJ2-3, with 10 bases lining up with TRBD2. J was trimmed by 7 bases and V by 2 bases; bases with no gene match: 9. Germline V gene sequence: CDR1 SNHLY, CDR2 FYNNEI. This CDR3 is 16 amino acids long. The CDR3 sequence: CASSEWSGGAGNTQYF. CDR3 coding DNA: TGTGCCAGCAGTGAATGGAGCGGGGGGGCTGGTAATACGCAGTATTTT.